Below are 23 T cell receptor beta chains sequenced from a single sample in a study of T cell responses to AZD1222 COVID-19 vaccine. This table comes from immunoSEQ multiplex PCR, and its TCRdb copy is limited to in-frame clones, with some not included. Altogether tens of thousands of clones are present, 89% being singletons, with the ten largest covering 5.3%. This specimen was peripheral blood, taken 28 days after the second AZD1222 dose. The receptors shown here come from an adult who received the AZD1222 COVID-19 vaccine.

This clone has more than one count but fewer than ten. The chain couples TRBV5-1 to TRBJ2-1, with D tentatively TRBD1 or TRBD2 (6 bases each). The germline gives CDR1 SGHRS, CDR2 YFSETQ. The CDR3 runs 15 residues. The V and J ends lost 7 bases and 6 bases respectively, with 20 bases between them. The CDR3 here is CASLQGQGRFNEQFF. The CDR3 bases are TGCGCCAGCCTCCAGGGGCAGGGGAGGTTCAATGAGCAGTTCTTC.

V gene TRBV11-3 combines with J gene TRBJ2-1; 7 nucleotides line up with TRBD1. Unmatched junction bases numbered 4, after V lost 1 base and J lost 4 bases. The CDR3 length is 15 residues. CDR1 is SGHNT, CDR2 YENEEA, per germline. CDR3 sequence: CASSLGTGVYNEQFF. The CDR3 DNA reads as TGTGCCAGCAGCTTAGGGACAGGTGTTTACAATGAGCAGTTCTTC.

This chain connects TRBV5-6 to TRBJ2-2, with D tentatively TRBD1 (5 bases). V was pared by 5 bases and J by 6 bases, with 8 bases between. Germline V lookup: CDR1 SGHDT, CDR2 YYEEEE. This CDR3 has 12 residues. CDR3 region: CASSLTAGELFF. The CDR3 DNA is TGTGCCAGCAGTTTGACAGCCGGGGAGCTGTTTTTT.

This chain uses TRBV3-1 (or the pseudogene TRBV3-2) with TRBJ1-4; D is possibly TRBD1 (6 bases). The CDR3 loop spans 15 amino acids. Germline V CDR1 and CDR2: LGHDT, YNNKEL (reference sequence). The ends were cut back, 2 bases at V and 8 bases at J, with 15 bases in the middle. CDR3 coding DNA: TGTGCCAGCAGCCAACGGGCCAGGGGTTTGGAAAAACTGTTTTTT. Protein product: CASSQRARGLEKLFF.

The V and J genes are TRBV2 and TRBJ1-5; D is undetermined. The CDR3 length is 13 residues. The V and J ends lost 4 bases and 6 bases respectively, with 10 bases between them. Looked up from germline, CDR1 is SNHLY and CDR2 is FYNNEI. CDR3 loop: CASSVRMSQPQHF. The CDR3 DNA follows: TGTGCCAGCAGTGTTCGTATGAGTCAGCCCCAGCATTTT.

This clone showed up just a few times. V usage is TRBV7-9 and J usage is TRBJ1-6; 8 positions match TRBD1. Germline V gives CDR1 SEHNR, CDR2 FQNEAQ (reference sequence). Germline trimming cut 2 bases from V and 7 bases from J; bases unmatched to any gene: 10. This CDR3 is 17 amino acids long. CDR3 bases: TGTGCCAGCAGCTTAAAGGTCGCGTGGGACAGGAATTCACCCCTCCACTTT. Its translation is CASSLKVAWDRNSPLHF.

This clone has just a few counts. Here the CDR3 DNA reads TGTGCCAGCAGTCCGTTCAAGCCAGCTGTAGCTAGCACAGATACGCAGTATTTT. It codes for CASSPFKPAVASTDTQYF. This chain connects TRBV6-6 to TRBJ2-3; no clear D gene. V lost 5 bases and J 0 bases, leaving 21 bases between the germline ends. Per germline, CDR1 MNHNY and CDR2 SVGAGI (reference sequence). The CDR3 totals 18 residues.

V and J are TRBV6-4 and TRBJ1-1; no clear D gene. The CDR3 covers 13 residues. V shed 2 bases and J shed 8 bases, with 12 bases lying between them. Germline loops: CDR1 MRHNA, CDR2 SNTAGT. In DNA form, the CDR3 reads TGTGCCAGCAGTGACCCCCCTAAGTGGGAAGCTTTCTTT. Translation: CASSDPPKWEAFF.

J is TRBJ2-2 and V is TRBV9; D uncertain. This CDR3 has 15 residues. Germline V gives CDR1 SGDLS, CDR2 YYNGEE. V was shortened by 3 bases and J by 6 bases, with 15 bases between the two germline ends. CDR3 amino acids: CASSDPFLGAGELFF. DNA for the CDR3: TGTGCCAGCAGCGACCCCTTCCTAGGAGCCGGGGAGCTGTTTTTT.

V usage is TRBV20-1 and J usage is TRBJ2-5; unclear D gene. Deletions cut 2 bases from V and 4 bases from J, with 5 bases between. The CDR3 is made up of 11 amino acids. CDR1 is DFQATT and CDR2 is SNEGSKA in the germline V gene (reference sequence). CDR3 DNA sequence: TGCAGTGCTAGACACGTAGAGACCCAGTACTTC. It translates to CSARHVETQYF.

The rearrangement uses TRBV7-9 and TRBJ2-5; the D gene is possibly TRBD1 (6 bases). Germline V CDR1 and CDR2: SEHNR, FQNEAQ (reference sequence). Trimming removed 0 bases at V and 5 bases at J, with 10 bases between. The CDR3 covers 14 residues. CDR3 in amino acids: CASSLAQGAETQYF. The CDR3 bases are TGTGCCAGCAGCTTAGCACAGGGTGCGGAGACCCAGTACTTC.

This chain joins TRBV12-3 or TRBV12-4 and TRBJ1-1, with D unclear. The CDR3 has 11 residues. V was clipped by 6 bases and J by 3 bases, with 5 bases between them. This CDR3 reads CASRLDTEAFF. The CDR3 DNA follows: TGTGCCAGCAGACTAGACACTGAAGCTTTCTTT.

Only a few counts were recorded for this clone. The gene calls are TRBV20-1 and TRBJ2-3; tentative D call: TRBD2 (6 bases). Trimming stripped 4 bases from V and 11 bases from J, with 13 bases between. CDR1 and CDR2 (germline): DFQATT, SNEGSKA (reference sequence). This CDR3 has 11 residues. CDR3 nucleotides: TGCAGTGCTACGACCGGGACTGAGCAGTATTTT. Protein: CSATTGTEQYF.

The chain joins TRBV27 to TRBJ2-7; tentative D call: TRBD2 (6 bases). Trimming took off 6 bases at V and 4 bases at J, with 16 bases between the two ends. Germline assignment: CDR1 MNHEY and CDR2 SMNVEV (reference sequence). There are 14 residues in the CDR3. The DNA for the CDR3 is TGTGCCAGCAGACCCCAGGAGGGGAAGTACGAGCAGTACTTC. It encodes CASRPQEGKYEQYF.

The V call is TRBV11-2, the J call TRBJ2-1; D remains ambiguous. CDR3 length: 11 amino acids. V lost 2 bases and J 5 bases, leaving 1 base between the germline ends. From germline, CDR1 is SGHAT and CDR2 FQNNGV. The CDR3 protein is CASSLHNEQFF. CDR3 DNA: TGTGCCAGCAGCTTACACAATGAGCAGTTCTTC.

V usage is TRBV27 and J usage is TRBJ2-7; the D gene is possibly TRBD1 (5 bases). The CDR3 runs 16 residues. Trimming pared 7 bases from V and 2 bases from J, leaving 21 bases between. Germline V gene sequence: CDR1 MNHEY, CDR2 SMNVEV (reference sequence). The CDR3 loop reads CASKYGGASSPYEQYF. As DNA, the CDR3 is TGTGCCAGCAAATACGGTGGGGCCTCAAGCCCCTACGAGCAGTACTTC.

The chain recombines TRBV6-6 with TRBJ2-1; D is ambiguous. The germline gives CDR1 MNHNY, CDR2 SVGAGI (reference sequence). Trimming pared 2 bases from V and 4 bases from J, leaving 6 bases between. The CDR3 loop spans 13 amino acids. The CDR3 sequence: CASSYLQYNEQFF. Here the CDR3 DNA reads TGTGCCAGCAGTTACCTACAGTACAATGAGCAGTTCTTC.

The chain employs TRBV10-3 and TRBJ1-4; 7 nucleotides line up with TRBD1. This CDR3 has 11 residues. Germline V gives CDR1 ENHRY, CDR2 SYGVKD. Germline trimming cut 6 bases from V and 12 bases from J; bases unmatched to any gene: 4. In nucleotides, the CDR3 is TGTGCCATCAGCCAGGGGGGAGAACTGTTTTTT. As protein: CAISQGGELFF.

The chain links TRBV5-1 to TRBJ1-3; D may be TRBD1 (5 bases). The CDR3 contains 15 residues. Trimming took off 0 bases at V and 0 bases at J, with 7 bases between the two ends. Germline CDR1 SGHRS, CDR2 YFSETQ. The CDR3 sequence: CASSLAGNSGNTIYF. The CDR3 region has the DNA TGCGCCAGCAGCTTGGCAGGGAACTCTGGAAACACCATATATTTT. The whole variable domain, filled in from reference TRBV5-1 and TRBJ1-3, reads KAGVTQTPRYLIKTRGQQVTLSCSPISGHRSVSWYQQTPGQGLQFLFEYFSETQRNKGNFPGRFSGRQFSNSRSEMNVSTLELGDSALYLCASSLAGNSGNTIYFGEGSWLTVV.

The V and J genes are TRBV6-5 and TRBJ1-2, with D tentatively TRBD1 (5 bases). With 6 bases removed from V and 4 bases from J, the gap between germline ends came to 18 bases. CDR3 size: 15 residues. Germline assignment: CDR1 MNHEY and CDR2 SVGAGI. The CDR3 nucleotides are TGTGCCAGCAGCTACAAGGCAGGGCCGAGCTATGGCTACACCTTC. Its translation is CASSYKAGPSYGYTF.

The chain carries TRBV7-2 and TRBJ2-7; 7 nucleotides match TRBD1. The CDR3 extends over 14 amino acids. Per germline, CDR1 SGHTA and CDR2 FQGNSA. The trim removed 5 bases at V and 2 bases at J, leaving 6 bases unmatched. CDR3 bases: TGTGCCAGCAGCCGTAAGACAGGGCCCTACGAGCAGTACTTC. It translates to CASSRKTGPYEQYF.

This chain joins TRBV5-4 and TRBJ2-3; 8 nucleotides align to TRBD2. The length of the CDR3 is 15 residues. The ends lost 0 bases at V and 4 bases at J; junction bases unmatched: 4. In germline, CDR1 is SGHNT, CDR2 YYREEE (reference sequence). The CDR3, as DNA: TGTGCCAGCAGCTTGGCCGGGAGGGGGGCAGATACGCAGTATTTT. Translation gives CASSLAGRGADTQYF.

This chain links TRBV24-1 with TRBJ2-1, with 7 bases aligning to TRBD1. Germline lookup yields CDR1 KGHDR and CDR2 SFDVKD. J lost 5 bases, V lost 4 bases, and 13 bases had no gene match. This CDR3 spans 17 amino acids. The CDR3 DNA follows: TGTGCCACCAGTGACCGGGGACAGACCCCTGGGGACAATGAGCAGTTCTTC. Translating gives CATSDRGQTPGDNEQFF.